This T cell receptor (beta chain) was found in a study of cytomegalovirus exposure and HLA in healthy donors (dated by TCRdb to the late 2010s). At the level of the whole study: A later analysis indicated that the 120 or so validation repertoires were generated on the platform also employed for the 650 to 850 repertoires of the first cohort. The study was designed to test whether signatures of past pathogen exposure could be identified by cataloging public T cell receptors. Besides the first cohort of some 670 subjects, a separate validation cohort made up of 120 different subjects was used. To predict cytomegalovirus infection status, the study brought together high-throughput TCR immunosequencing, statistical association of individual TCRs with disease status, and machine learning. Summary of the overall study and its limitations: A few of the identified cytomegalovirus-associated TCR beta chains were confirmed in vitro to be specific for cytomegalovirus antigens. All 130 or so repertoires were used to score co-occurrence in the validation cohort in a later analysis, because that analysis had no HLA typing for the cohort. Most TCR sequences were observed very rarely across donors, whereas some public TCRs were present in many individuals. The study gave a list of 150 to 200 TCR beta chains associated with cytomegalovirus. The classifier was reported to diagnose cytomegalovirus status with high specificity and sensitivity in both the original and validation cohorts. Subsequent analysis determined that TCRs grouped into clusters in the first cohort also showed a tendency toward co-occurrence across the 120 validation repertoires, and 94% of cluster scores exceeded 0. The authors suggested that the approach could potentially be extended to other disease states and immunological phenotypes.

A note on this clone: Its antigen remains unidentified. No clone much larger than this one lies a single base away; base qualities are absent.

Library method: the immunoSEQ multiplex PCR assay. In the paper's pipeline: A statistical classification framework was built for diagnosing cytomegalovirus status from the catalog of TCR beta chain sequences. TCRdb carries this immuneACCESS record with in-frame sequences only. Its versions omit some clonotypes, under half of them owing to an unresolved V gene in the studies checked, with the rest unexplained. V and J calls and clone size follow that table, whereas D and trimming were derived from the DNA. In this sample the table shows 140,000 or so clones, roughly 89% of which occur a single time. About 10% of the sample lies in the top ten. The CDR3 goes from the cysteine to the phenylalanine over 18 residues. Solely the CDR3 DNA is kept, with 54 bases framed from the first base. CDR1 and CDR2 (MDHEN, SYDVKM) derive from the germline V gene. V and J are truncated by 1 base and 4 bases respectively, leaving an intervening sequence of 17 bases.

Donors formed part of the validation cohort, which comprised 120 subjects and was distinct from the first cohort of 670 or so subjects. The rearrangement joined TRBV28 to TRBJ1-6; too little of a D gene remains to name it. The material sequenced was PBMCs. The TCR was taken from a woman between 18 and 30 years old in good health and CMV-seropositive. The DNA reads TGTGCCAGCAGTTTATTGCCCCTTTTGGGAGGTTATAATTCACCCCTCCACTTT. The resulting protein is CASSLLPLLGGYNSPLHF.